The TCR beta chain described here comes from a study of Ad26.COV2.S vaccination and SARS-CoV-2 variants. As for treatment: roughly 19 received Ad26.COV2.S at low or high dose, single or two shots; 5 received placebo; per-sample allocation not given. Collection of the samples took place on day 63 after the first injection of vaccine or placebo. Only in-frame clones appear in the TCRdb table, and some are missing; sequencing was by immunoSEQ multiplex PCR. This sample has some 300,000 clones, with around four fifths found just once. The sequencing used peripheral blood, collected in a trial of Ad26.COV2.S vaccine versus placebo. This TCR came from a person between 18 and 65 years old who received the Ad26.COV2.S COVID-19 vaccine or a placebo.

The CDR3 DNA reads as TGTGCCAGCAGCAGACAGGGAGGCTATGGCTACACCTTC. It codes for CASSRQGGYGYTF. The chain joins TRBV11-2 to TRBJ1-2; 7 bases line up with TRBD1. CDR1 and CDR2 from the germline V gene are SGHAT and FQNNGV. The length of the CDR3 is 13 residues. The junction had 4 bases not matched to a gene; V was cut back by 5 bases and J by 4 bases.